This entry is about one TCR beta chain. This specimen includes other DNA sequences encoding the same CDR3. This record belongs to a study of shared T cell receptors in the human thymus. This CDR3 has 14 amino acids. V lost 0 bases and J lost 4; bases outside the gene matches: 3. Germline V CDR1 and CDR2: SGDLS, YYNGEE. This table comes from immunoSEQ multiplex PCR, and its TCRdb copy is limited to in-frame clones, with some not included. Among around 730,000 clones listed, roughly 85% were seen once. The data also belong to a second study, concerning human thymus T cells.

Sample: thymocytes. This clonotype originated in a girl under three years old with a congenital heart defect. The rearrangement uses TRBV9 and TRBJ1-2, with 7 bases lining up with TRBD1. The CDR3 loop is CASSVGQGSYGYTF. The CDR3 DNA follows: TGTGCCAGCAGCGTAGGACAGGGAAGCTATGGCTACACCTTC.